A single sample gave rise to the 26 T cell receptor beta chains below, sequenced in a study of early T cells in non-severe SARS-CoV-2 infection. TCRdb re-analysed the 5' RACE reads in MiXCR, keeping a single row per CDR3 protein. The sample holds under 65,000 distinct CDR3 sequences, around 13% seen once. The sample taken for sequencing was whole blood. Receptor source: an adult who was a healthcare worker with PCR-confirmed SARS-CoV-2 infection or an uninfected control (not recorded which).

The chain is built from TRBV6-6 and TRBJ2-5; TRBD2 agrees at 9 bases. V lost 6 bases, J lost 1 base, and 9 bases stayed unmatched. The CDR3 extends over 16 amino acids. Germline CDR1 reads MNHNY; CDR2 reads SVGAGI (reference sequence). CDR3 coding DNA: TGTGCCAGCAGCCCGACCCAGACTAGCGGCCAAGAGACCCAGTACTTC. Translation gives CASSPTQTSGQETQYF.

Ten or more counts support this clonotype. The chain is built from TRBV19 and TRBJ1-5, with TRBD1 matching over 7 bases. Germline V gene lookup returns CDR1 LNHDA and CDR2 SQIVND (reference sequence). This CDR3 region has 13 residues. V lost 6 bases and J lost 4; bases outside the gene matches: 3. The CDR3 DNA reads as TGTGCCAGTAGAGACAGGGATAATCAGCCCCAGCATTTT. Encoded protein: CASRDRDNQPQHF.

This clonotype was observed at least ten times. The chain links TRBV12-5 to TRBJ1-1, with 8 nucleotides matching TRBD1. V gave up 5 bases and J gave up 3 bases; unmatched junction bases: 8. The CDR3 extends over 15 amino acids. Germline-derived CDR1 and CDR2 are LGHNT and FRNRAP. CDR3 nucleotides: TGTGCTAGTGGTGCCCGCAGGGGGCTGGACACTGAAGCTTTCTTT. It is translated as CASGARRGLDTEAFF.

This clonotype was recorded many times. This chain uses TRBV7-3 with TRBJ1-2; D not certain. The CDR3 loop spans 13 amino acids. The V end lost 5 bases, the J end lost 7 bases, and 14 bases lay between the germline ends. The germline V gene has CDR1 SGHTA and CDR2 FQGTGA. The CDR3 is CASSQSRGAGYTF. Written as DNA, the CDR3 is TGTGCCAGCAGCCAGAGTAGAGGAGCTGGCTACACCTTC. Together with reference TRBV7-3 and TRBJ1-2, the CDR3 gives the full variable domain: GAGVSQTPSNKVTEKGKYVELRCDPISGHTALYWYRQSLGQGPEFLIYFQGTGAADDSGLPNDRFFAVRPEGSVSTLKIQRTERGDSAVYLCASSQSRGAGYTFGSGTRLTVV.

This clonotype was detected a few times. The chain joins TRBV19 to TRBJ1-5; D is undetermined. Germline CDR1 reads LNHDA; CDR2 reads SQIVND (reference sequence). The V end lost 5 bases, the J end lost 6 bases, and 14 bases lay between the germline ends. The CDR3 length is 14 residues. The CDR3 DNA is TGTGCCAGTAGTGGAGGGCAGACCTTTCAGCCCCAGCATTTT. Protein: CASSGGQTFQPQHF.

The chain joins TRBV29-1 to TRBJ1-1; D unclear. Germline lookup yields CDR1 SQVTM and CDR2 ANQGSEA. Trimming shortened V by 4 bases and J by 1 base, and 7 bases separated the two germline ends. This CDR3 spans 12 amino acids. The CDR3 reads CSVVTENTEAFF. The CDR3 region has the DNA TGCAGCGTTGTTACAGAGAACACTGAAGCTTTCTTT.

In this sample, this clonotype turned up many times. The CDR3 coding sequence is TGTGCCAGCAGCCCGGCAAACAGGGGTGATCAGCCCCAGCATTTT. The encoded protein is CASSPANRGDQPQHF. The chain couples TRBV7-8 to TRBJ1-5; TRBD1 agrees at 7 bases. CDR1 is SGHVS, CDR2 FQNEAQ, per germline. The CDR3 consists of 15 residues. After removal of 5 bases from V and 5 bases from J, the junction contained 9 bases not matched to a gene.

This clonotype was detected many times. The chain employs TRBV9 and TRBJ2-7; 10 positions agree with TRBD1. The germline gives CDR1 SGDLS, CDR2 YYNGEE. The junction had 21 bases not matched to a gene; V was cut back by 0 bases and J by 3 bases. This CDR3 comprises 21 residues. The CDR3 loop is CASSVVPWTGGECWVDYEQYF. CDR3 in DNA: TGTGCCAGCAGCGTAGTCCCGTGGACAGGGGGAGAATGTTGGGTGGACTACGAGCAGTACTTC.

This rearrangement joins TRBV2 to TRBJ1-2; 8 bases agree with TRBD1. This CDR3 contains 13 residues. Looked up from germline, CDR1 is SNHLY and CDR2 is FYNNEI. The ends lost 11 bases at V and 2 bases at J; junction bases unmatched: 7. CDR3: CAGRTGGNYGYTF. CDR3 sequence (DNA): TGTGCCGGCCGAACAGGGGGGAACTATGGCTACACCTTC. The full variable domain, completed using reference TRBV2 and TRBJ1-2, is EPEVTQTPSHQVTQMGQEVILRCVPISNHLYFYWYRQILGQKVEFLVSFYNNEISEKSEIFDDQFSVERPDGSNFTLKIRSTKLEDSAMYFCAGRTGGNYGYTFGSGTRLTVV.

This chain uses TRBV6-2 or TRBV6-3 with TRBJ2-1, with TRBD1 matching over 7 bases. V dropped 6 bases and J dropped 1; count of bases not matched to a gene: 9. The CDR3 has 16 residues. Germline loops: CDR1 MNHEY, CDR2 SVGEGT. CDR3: CASRQQGPVSYNEQFF. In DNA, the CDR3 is TGTGCCAGCAGGCAACAGGGGCCCGTTTCCTACAATGAGCAGTTCTTC.

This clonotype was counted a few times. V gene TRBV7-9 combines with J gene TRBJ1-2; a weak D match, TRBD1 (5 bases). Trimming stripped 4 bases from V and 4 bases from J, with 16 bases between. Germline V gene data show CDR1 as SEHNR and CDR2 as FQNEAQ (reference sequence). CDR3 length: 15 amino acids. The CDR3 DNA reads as TGTGCCAGCAGCTCGACAGACACCGATTTCTATGGCTACACCTTC. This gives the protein CASSSTDTDFYGYTF.

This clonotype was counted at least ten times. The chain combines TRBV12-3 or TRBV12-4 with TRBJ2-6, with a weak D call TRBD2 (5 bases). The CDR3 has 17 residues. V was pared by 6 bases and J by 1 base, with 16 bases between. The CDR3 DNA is TGTGCCAGCAGCCCGACAAAAGGAGGATCTGGGGCCAACGTCCTGACTTTC. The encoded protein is CASSPTKGGSGANVLTF.

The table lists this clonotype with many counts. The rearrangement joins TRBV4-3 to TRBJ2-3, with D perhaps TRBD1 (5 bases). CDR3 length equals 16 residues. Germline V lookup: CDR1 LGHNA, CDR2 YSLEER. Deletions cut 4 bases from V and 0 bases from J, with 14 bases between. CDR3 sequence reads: CASSRIGASSTDTQYF. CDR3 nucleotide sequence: TGCGCCAGCAGCCGAATAGGGGCTTCTAGCACAGATACGCAGTATTTT.

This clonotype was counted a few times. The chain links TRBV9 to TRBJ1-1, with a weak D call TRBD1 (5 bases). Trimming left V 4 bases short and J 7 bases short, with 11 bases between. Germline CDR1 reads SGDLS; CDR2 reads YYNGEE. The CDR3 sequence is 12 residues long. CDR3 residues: CASSPLQVEAFF. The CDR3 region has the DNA TGTGCCAGCAGCCCACTACAGGTTGAAGCTTTCTTT.

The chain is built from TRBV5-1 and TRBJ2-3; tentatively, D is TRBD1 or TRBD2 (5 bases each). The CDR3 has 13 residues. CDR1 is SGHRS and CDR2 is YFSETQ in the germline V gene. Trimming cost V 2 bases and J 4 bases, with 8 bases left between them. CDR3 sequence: CASSFGAPDTQYF. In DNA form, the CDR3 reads TGCGCCAGCAGCTTCGGGGCCCCAGATACGCAGTATTTT.

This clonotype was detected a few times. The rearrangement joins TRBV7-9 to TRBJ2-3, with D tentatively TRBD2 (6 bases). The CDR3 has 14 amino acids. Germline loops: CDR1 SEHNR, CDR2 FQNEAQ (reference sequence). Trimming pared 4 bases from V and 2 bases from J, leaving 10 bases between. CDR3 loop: CASSSGTFTDTQYF. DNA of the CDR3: TGTGCCAGCAGCTCCGGGACTTTCACAGATACGCAGTATTTT.

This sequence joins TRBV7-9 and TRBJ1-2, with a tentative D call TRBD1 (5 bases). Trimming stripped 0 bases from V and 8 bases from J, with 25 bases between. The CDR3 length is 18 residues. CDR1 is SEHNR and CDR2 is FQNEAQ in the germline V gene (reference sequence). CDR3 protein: CASSLALPNGAQFWGYTF. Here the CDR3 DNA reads TGTGCCAGCAGCTTAGCCCTACCAAACGGGGCACAATTCTGGGGCTACACCTTC. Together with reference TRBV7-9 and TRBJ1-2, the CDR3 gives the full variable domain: DTGVSQNPRHKITKRGQNVTFRCDPISEHNRLYWYRQTLGQGPEFLTYFQNEAQLEKSRLLSDRFSAERPKGSFSTLEIQRTEQGDSAMYLCASSLALPNGAQFWGYTFGSGTRLTVV.

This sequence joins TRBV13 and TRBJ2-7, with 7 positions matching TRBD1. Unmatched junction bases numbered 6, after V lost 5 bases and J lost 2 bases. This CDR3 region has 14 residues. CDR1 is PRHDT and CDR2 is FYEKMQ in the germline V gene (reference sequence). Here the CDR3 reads CASSLSDRAYEQYF. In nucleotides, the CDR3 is TGTGCCAGCAGCCTATCCGACAGGGCCTACGAGCAGTACTTC.

The CDR3 region is CASKGTSQETQYF. The CDR3 DNA is TGTGCCAGCAAGGGGACCAGCCAAGAGACCCAGTACTTC. This chain links TRBV2 with TRBJ2-5; D is possibly TRBD1 or TRBD2 (5 bases each). Germline CDR1 SNHLY, CDR2 FYNNEI. V was shortened by 7 bases and J by 1 base, with 10 bases between the two germline ends. This CDR3 is 13 amino acids long.

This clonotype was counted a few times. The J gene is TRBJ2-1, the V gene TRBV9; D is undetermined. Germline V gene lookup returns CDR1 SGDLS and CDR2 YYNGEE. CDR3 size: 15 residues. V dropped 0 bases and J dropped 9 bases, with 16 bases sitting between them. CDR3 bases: TGTGCCAGCAGCGTAGCTTCCGGATGGGTCATTGAGCAGTTCTTC. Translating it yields CASSVASGWVIEQFF.

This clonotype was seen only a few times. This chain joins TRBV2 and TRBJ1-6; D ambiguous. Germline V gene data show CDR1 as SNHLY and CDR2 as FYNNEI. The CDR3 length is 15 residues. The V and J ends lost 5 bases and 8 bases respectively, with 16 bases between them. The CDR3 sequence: CASSSPGRSDSPLHF. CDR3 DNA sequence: TGTGCCAGCAGTTCCCCCGGGCGCTCGGATTCACCCCTCCACTTT.

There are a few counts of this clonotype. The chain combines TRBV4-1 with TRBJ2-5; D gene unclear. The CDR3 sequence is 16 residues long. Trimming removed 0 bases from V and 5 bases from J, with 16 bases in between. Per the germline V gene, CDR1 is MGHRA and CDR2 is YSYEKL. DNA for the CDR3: TGCGCCAGCAGCCAAGATCATATGGGCGGATCGGAGACCCAGTACTTC. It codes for CASSQDHMGGSETQYF.

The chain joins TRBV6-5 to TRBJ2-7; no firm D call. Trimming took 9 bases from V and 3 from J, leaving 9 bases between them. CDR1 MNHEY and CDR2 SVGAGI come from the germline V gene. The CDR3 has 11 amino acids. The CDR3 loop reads CASKGSYEQYF. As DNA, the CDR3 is TGTGCCAGTAAGGGCAGCTACGAGCAGTACTTC.

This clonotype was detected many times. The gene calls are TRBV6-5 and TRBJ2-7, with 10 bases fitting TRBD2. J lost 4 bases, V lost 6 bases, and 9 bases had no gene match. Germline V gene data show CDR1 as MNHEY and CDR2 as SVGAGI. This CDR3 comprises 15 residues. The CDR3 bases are TGTGCCAGCAGACCCCCAAGCGGGGGGGCTTACGAGCAGTACTTC. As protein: CASRPPSGGAYEQYF.

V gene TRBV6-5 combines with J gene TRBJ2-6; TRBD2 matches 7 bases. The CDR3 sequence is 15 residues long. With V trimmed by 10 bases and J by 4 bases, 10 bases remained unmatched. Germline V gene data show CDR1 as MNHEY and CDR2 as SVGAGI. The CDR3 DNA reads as TGTGCCACCCGATCGCGGGGGTCCGGGGCCAACGTCCTGACTTTC. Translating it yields CATRSRGSGANVLTF.

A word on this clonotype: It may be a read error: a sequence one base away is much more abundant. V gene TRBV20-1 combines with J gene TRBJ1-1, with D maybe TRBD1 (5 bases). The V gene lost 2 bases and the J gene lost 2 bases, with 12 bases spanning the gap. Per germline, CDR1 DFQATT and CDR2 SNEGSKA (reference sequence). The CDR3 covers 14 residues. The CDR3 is CSARNSDTNTEAFF. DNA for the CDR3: TGCAGTGCTAGAAATTCGGACACTAACACTGAAGCTTTCTTT.